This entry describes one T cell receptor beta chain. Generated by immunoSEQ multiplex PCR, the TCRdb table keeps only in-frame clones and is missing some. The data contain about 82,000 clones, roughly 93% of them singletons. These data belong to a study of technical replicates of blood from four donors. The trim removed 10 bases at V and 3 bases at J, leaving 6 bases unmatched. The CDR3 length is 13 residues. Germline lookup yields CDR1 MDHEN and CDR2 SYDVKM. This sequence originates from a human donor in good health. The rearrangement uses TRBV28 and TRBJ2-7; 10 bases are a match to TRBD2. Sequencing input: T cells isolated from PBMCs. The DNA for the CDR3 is TGTGCCACCCGGACTAGCGGCCTCTACGAGCAGTACTTC. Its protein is CATRTSGLYEQYF.